The text below deals with one T cell receptor beta chain. Libraries were prepared by immunoSEQ multiplex PCR; TCRdb keeps only in-frame clonotypes and omits some of them. This table has some 130,000 clones, about 95% appearing once. The CDR3 has 16 amino acids. Germline V gene sequence: CDR1 MNHNS, CDR2 SASEGT. The V and J ends lost 1 base and 0 bases respectively, with 12 bases between them. The data are from a study of human thymus T cells. Resections obtained during corrective heart surgery supplied the thymus tissue. This chain links TRBV6-1 with TRBJ1-2, with a possible D match to TRBD1 (5 bases). The TCR comes from a boy under three years old with a congenital heart defect but otherwise immunologically healthy. The specimen was thymus tissue. Written as DNA, the CDR3 is TGTGCCAGCAGTGAAGGTGACAGACACTCTAACTATGGCTACACCTTC. It yields the protein CASSEGDRHSNYGYTF.